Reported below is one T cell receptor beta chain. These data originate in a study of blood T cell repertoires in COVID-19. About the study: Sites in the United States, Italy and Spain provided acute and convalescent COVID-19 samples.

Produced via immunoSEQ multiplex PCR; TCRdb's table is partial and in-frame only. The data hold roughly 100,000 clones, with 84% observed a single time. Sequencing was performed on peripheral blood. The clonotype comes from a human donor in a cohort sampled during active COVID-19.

The CDR3 region is CATVDRENTEAFF. For the CDR3, the DNA is TGTGCCACCGTAGACCGGGAGAACACTGAAGCTTTCTTT. This chain connects TRBV19 to TRBJ1-1; D gene uncertain. Germline V gene data show CDR1 as LNHDA and CDR2 as SQIVND (reference sequence). The CDR3 consists of 13 residues. Trimming took 10 bases from V and 1 from J, leaving 13 bases between them.